This T cell receptor (beta chain) derives from a study of T cell responses to AZD1222 COVID-19 vaccine. Overall study context: Second-dose intervals near 4 or 12 weeks were combined. Study-level findings and limits: Clonal diversity was possibly underestimated; the donors were predominantly white British and more often female. A rise in Spike-specific TCR breadth and depth followed two AZD1222 doses. As reported, nearly half of all spike-specific TCRs target variant regions that are unmutated.

The table came from immunoSEQ multiplex PCR; TCRdb's copy has only in-frame clones and leaves some out. This table has about 120,000 clones, about 91% appearing once. As to this clone: The antigen remains undetermined.

CDR1 SGHNT and CDR2 YYREEE come from the germline V gene (reference sequence). The CDR3 consists of 15 residues. Deletions cut 0 bases from V and 5 bases from J, with 9 bases between. Sample: peripheral blood, taken on day 0 of AZD1222 vaccination. The chain is built from TRBV5-4 and TRBJ2-6; a weak D match, TRBD1 (6 bases). The source of this sequence is an adult in good health. The chain's CDR3 is CASSLEGERANVLTF. The CDR3 region has the DNA TGTGCCAGCAGCTTGGAGGGGGAAAGGGCCAACGTCCTGACTTTC.